This passage covers 8 T cell receptor beta chains from one sample sequenced in a study of blood T cell repertoires in COVID-19. Repertoires were generated with immunoSEQ multiplex PCR, while TCRdb's copy carries only in-frame clones and drops some. The sample includes approximately 210,000 clones, about 83% of them seen just once. The sequenced material came from peripheral blood. These receptors were taken from a woman in her sixties or seventies with active or convalescent COVID-19.

The sample holds a few counts of this clone. The rearrangement uses TRBV2 and TRBJ2-6; perhaps TRBD2 as D (6 bases). The germline gives CDR1 SNHLY, CDR2 FYNNEI. Deletions cut 3 bases from V and 3 bases from J, with 9 bases between. The CDR3 has 15 amino acids. CDR3: CASSDAGFGANVLTF. In nucleotides, the CDR3 is TGTGCCAGCAGTGATGCGGGGTTTGGGGCCAACGTCCTGACTTTC.

The V and J genes are TRBV27 and TRBJ2-5; tentative D call: TRBD1 (6 bases). The ends were cut back, 3 bases at V and 2 bases at J, with 10 bases in the middle. This CDR3 comprises 14 residues. Germline CDR1 is MNHEY and CDR2 is SMNVEV (reference sequence). The CDR3 here is CASSFAQGQETQYF. CDR3 sequence (DNA): TGTGCCAGCAGTTTTGCCCAGGGGCAAGAGACCCAGTACTTC.

The V gene is TRBV2, the J gene TRBJ2-1; 8 bases line up with TRBD2. Germline-derived CDR1 and CDR2 are SNHLY and FYNNEI. The CDR3 has 15 residues. V shed 3 bases and J 6 bases; nucleotides not matched to a gene: 7. In DNA, the CDR3 is TGTGCCAGCAGTGAGATTTCTAGCGGGTCCAATGAGCAGTTCTTC. It encodes CASSEISSGSNEQFF. The full variable domain, rest sourced from reference TRBV2 and TRBJ2-1, is EPEVTQTPSHQVTQMGQEVILRCVPISNHLYFYWYRQILGQKVEFLVSFYNNEISEKSEIFDDQFSVERPDGSNFTLKIRSTKLEDSAMYFCASSEISSGSNEQFFGPGTRLTVL.

J is TRBJ1-1 and V is TRBV19; 10 bases map to TRBD1. Germline lookup yields CDR1 LNHDA and CDR2 SQIVND (reference sequence). This CDR3 contains 16 residues. V trimming: 6 bases; J trimming: 3 bases; junction bases outside the gene matches: 10. The CDR3 sequence is CASRRDRGRRDTEAFF. In DNA, the CDR3 is TGTGCCAGTAGAAGGGACAGGGGACGGAGGGACACTGAAGCTTTCTTT.

This clone was detected only once. This chain joins TRBV5-5 and TRBJ2-3; tentative D call: TRBD1 (6 bases). This CDR3 spans 13 amino acids. In germline, CDR1 is SGHKS, CDR2 YYEKEE (reference sequence). Between the trimmed V and J ends, which lost 0 bases and 4 bases, there was a span of 6 bases. DNA for the CDR3: TGTGCCAGCAGCTTGGCAGGGGCAGATACGCAGTATTTT. This codes for CASSLAGADTQYF. Complete variable domain (other parts from reference TRBV5-5 and TRBJ2-3): DAGVTQSPTHLIKTRGQQVTLRCSPISGHKSVSWYQQVLGQGPQFIFQYYEKEERGRGNFPDRFSARQFPNYSSELNVNALLLGDSALYLCASSLAGADTQYFGPGTRLTVL.

The rearrangement uses TRBV21-1 and TRBJ1-5. TRBV21-1 is shown as a pseudogene. There are 13 residues in the CDR3. This CDR3 is CASKGGGNQPQHF. The CDR3 coding sequence is TGTGCCAGCAAGGGGGGGGGAAATCAGCCCCAGCATTTT.

This clone occurred once. This rearrangement joins TRBV27 to TRBJ2-1; TRBD2 aligns across 13 bases. Unmatched junction bases numbered 3, after V lost 5 bases and J lost 2 bases. The CDR3 consists of 16 residues. The germline CDR1 and CDR2 sequences are MNHEY and SMNVEV (reference sequence). The CDR3 sequence: CASSPTSGRTYNEQFF. In nucleotides, the CDR3 is TGTGCCAGCAGTCCGACTAGCGGGAGGACCTACAATGAGCAGTTCTTC.

The chain is built from TRBV10-3 and TRBJ2-2; perhaps TRBD2 as D (6 bases). In germline, CDR1 is ENHRY, CDR2 SYGVKD. The CDR3 runs to 14 residues. V shed 0 bases and J shed 8 bases, with 10 bases lying between them. The CDR3 loop reads CAISESTLAGELFF. As DNA, the CDR3 is TGTGCCATCAGTGAGTCGACCCTAGCGGGGGAGCTGTTTTTT.